These T cell receptor beta chains were read from a single sample in a study of blood T cells in healthy people across ages. One entry per CDR3 protein results from TCRdb running MiXCR on the 5' RACE reads. Among over a million distinct CDR3 sequences listed, approximately 43% were seen once. The sample taken for sequencing was blood. All receptors derive from a young woman in good health. Each CDR3 is given without its conserved first and last residue. Expanded clones get a size class; other rows say once, few or many, or leave the size out.

>TRBV4-3|NA|TRBJ2-2
ASSQGHNTGELF
>TRBV6-5|few|TRBJ2-1
ASSYRAGPYNEQF
>TRBV10-2|few|TRBJ2-1
ASSTRGTGYEF
>TRBV6-2/TRBV6-3|many|TRBJ2-7
ASSQGLQGHEQY
>TRBV6-1|NA|TRBJ1-3
ASSPEFRGSGNTIY
>TRBV5-1|NA|TRBJ1-1
ASSLAGEVTEAF
>TRBV12-3/TRBV12-4|NA|TRBJ1-3
ASSPNGRGNTIY
>TRBV12-3/TRBV12-4|NA|TRBJ1-4
ASSGTGVEKLF
>TRBV14|many|TRBJ1-1
ASSQAGMNTEAF
>TRBV30|NA|TRBJ2-5
AWSRDSRSLQETQY
>TRBV20-1|NA|TRBJ2-1
SASWEYNEQF
>TRBV18|NA|TRBJ2-7
ASSPSPGLSYEQY
>TRBV20-1|NA|TRBJ2-7
SAWDRRSYEQY
>TRBV6-5|few|TRBJ2-3
ASSYSGTSGADTQY
>TRBV5-5|many|TRBJ2-5
ASSSDRHPMYTQY
>TRBV2|NA|TRBJ1-2
ASSAYRAHGYT
>TRBV20-1|NA|TRBJ1-1
SAQGFVAF
>TRBV12-3/TRBV12-4|NA|TRBJ1-1
ASSRDRGVREAF
>TRBV7-9|NA|TRBJ2-7
ASSTAGQGAYEQY
>TRBV4-1|NA|TRBJ1-1
ASSQDGQGQGEAF
>TRBV7-9|NA|TRBJ2-1
ASSFPGTSGQVDEQF
>TRBV28|NA|TRBJ1-4
ASSLGLTKEKLF
>TRBV13|few|TRBJ1-4
ASSLAQSTTNEKLF
>TRBV27|NA|NA
ASSSRLTSGRASYEQY
>TRBV7-8|NA|TRBJ2-7
ASSPGPSSSYEQY
>TRBV10-3|NA|TRBJ2-1
AISDDQGASAYSEQF
>TRBV29-1|few|TRBJ1-2
SVEDGENYGYT
>TRBV6-2/TRBV6-3|NA|TRBJ2-7
ASSTVVYEQY
>TRBV9|NA|TRBJ2-3
ASNVRQDPTDTQY
>TRBV24-1|NA|TRBJ2-5
ATSAGTAYQETQY
>TRBV9|NA|TRBJ2-1
ASSVDPVNEQF
>TRBV4-1|NA|TRBJ2-5
ASSQDLGVGKETQY
>TRBV5-1|NA|TRBJ2-3
ASSIIAGDPDTQY
>TRBV9|few|TRBJ2-3
ASSPSSFGDTQY
>TRBV3-1|NA|TRBJ2-7
ASSPTRAPYYEQY
>TRBV3-1|NA|TRBJ2-3
ACSLSTDTQY
>TRBV7-2|few|TRBJ2-7
ASSKKVTDSYEQY
>TRBV28|NA|TRBJ2-3
ASSTRVSTDTQY
>TRBV4-3|few|TRBJ1-2
ASSQRPGVNYGYT
>TRBV12-3/TRBV12-4|NA|TRBJ1-1
ASSTRDREAF
>TRBV20-1|NA|TRBJ2-3
SARQHSTDTQY
>TRBV6-5|few|TRBJ2-3
ASSYDRGQTDTQY
>TRBV10-3|few|TRBJ2-5
AISGRSAIQETQY
>TRBV30|once|TRBJ2-7
AWRGDRDFYEQY
>TRBV6-1|few|TRBJ2-5
ASKTGDNEQY
>TRBV5-1|NA|TRBJ1-2
ASSSVLPGQGDGGYT
>TRBV7-2|many|TRBJ2-3
ASSLDLAGTDTQY
>TRBV7-8|NA|TRBJ2-3
ASSLTRDRVYTDTQY
>TRBV12-3/TRBV12-4|once|TRBJ1-6
AGSLTGARNSPLH